The 7 T cell receptor beta chains below all came from one sample that was sequenced in a study of blood T cell repertoires in COVID-19. Assay: immunoSEQ multiplex PCR; the TCRdb copy retains only in-frame clones and omits some. Of hundreds of thousands of clones in the sample, 80% to 90% are singletons; the top ten hold around 7.2%. Specimen: peripheral blood. The source is a woman older than 75 with COVID-19, enrolled during active disease.

V and J are TRBV19 and TRBJ1-4; weak D call: TRBD1 (5 bases). CDR3 length: 18 residues. Germline CDR1 and CDR2: LNHDA and SQIVND (reference sequence). V was cut by 4 bases and J by 0 bases, with 18 bases left in between. CDR3 sequence reads: CASSTRTRHLSTNEKLFF. CDR3 sequence (DNA): TGTGCCAGTAGTACCCGGACAAGGCACCTTTCAACTAATGAAAAACTGTTTTTT. Full variable domain (remainder filled in from reference TRBV19 and TRBJ1-4): DGGITQSPKYLFRKEGQNVTLSCEQNLNHDAMYWYRQDPGQGLRLIYYSQIVNDFQKGDIAEGYSVSREKKESFPLTVTSAQKNPTAFYLCASSTRTRHLSTNEKLFFGSGTQLSVL.

The J gene is TRBJ2-7, the V gene TRBV10-3; D is undetermined. Trimming removed 8 bases at V and 3 bases at J, with 17 bases between. From germline, CDR1 is ENHRY and CDR2 SYGVKD. This CDR3 contains 14 residues. For the CDR3, the DNA is TGTGCCATCGCGCATGCTCAGAGGAACTACGAGCAGTACTTC. Amino acid sequence: CAIAHAQRNYEQYF.

The chain recombines TRBV6-2 or TRBV6-3 with TRBJ2-5, with D possibly being TRBD1 (6 bases). The germline gives CDR1 MNHEY, CDR2 SVGEGT. V gave up 2 bases and J gave up 3 bases, with 10 bases separating them. The CDR3 spans 14 residues. The CDR3 coding sequence is TGTGCCAGCAGTTACGGGGGCGTAAAAGAGACCCAGTACTTC. Its protein product is CASSYGGVKETQYF.

The chain joins TRBV28 to TRBJ1-1; a weak D match, TRBD1 (5 bases). The V and J ends lost 4 bases and 10 bases respectively, with 19 bases between them. This CDR3 has 14 amino acids. Per germline, CDR1 MDHEN and CDR2 SYDVKM. Written as DNA, the CDR3 is TGTGCCAGCAGTTCGTATGGAGACTCGGGGGGAGCTTTCTTT. It is translated as CASSSYGDSGGAFF. The full variable domain, with the rest looked up from reference TRBV28 and TRBJ1-1, is DVKVTQSSRYLVKRTGEKVFLECVQDMDHENMFWYRQDPGLGLRLIYFSYDVKMKEKGDIPEGYSVSREKKERFSLILESASTNQTSMYLCASSSYGDSGGAFFGQGTRLTVV.

This clone was found once. The rearrangement uses TRBV5-1 and TRBJ1-3; 7 nucleotides agree with TRBD1. The V gene end was trimmed by 4 bases and the J gene end by 6 bases; junction bases not matched to a gene: 7. The CDR3 sequence is 14 residues long. Germline loops: CDR1 SGHRS, CDR2 YFSETQ. The CDR3 here is CASSTDRVKNTIYF. CDR3 DNA: TGCGCCAGCAGCACAGACAGGGTTAAAAACACCATATATTTT.

The V gene is TRBV12-3 or TRBV12-4, the J gene TRBJ1-1; D is unresolved. Trimming pared 5 bases from V and 8 bases from J, leaving 12 bases between. There are 12 residues in the CDR3. DNA for the CDR3: TGTGCCAGCAGTCGATACAGATTCGAAGCTTTCTTT. It specifies CASSRYRFEAFF.

The chain joins TRBV18 to TRBJ1-1; D perhaps matches TRBD1 (6 bases). Germline CDR1 and CDR2: KGHSH and LQKENI. V gave up 4 bases and J gave up 1 base, with 16 bases separating them. This CDR3 region has 16 residues. Here the CDR3 reads CASSLIPGQKNTEAFF. In nucleotides, the CDR3 is TGTGCCAGCTCACTTATACCGGGACAAAAGAACACTGAAGCTTTCTTT.